The clone carrying this T cell receptor (beta chain) was recorded a few times. The sample belongs to a study of blood T cell repertoires in COVID-19. Authors' methods: Amplification with reference gene primers provided the estimates of nucleated cell counts. Assay: immunoSEQ multiplex PCR; the TCRdb copy retains only in-frame clones and omits some. That table gives V, J and clone size, and the DNA gave D and trimming. The table has about 70,000 clones, about 88% seen once. This CDR3 is built from 15 residues. The V and J ends lost 0 bases and 2 bases respectively, with 10 bases between them. The germline gives CDR1 MNHEY, CDR2 SVGAGI.

The chain has TRBV6-5 and TRBJ1-2; tentative D call: TRBD1 (6 bases). The clonotype comes from a man aged 65 to 79 with active COVID-19. The sample consisted of peripheral blood. The chain's CDR3 is CASSYSKGVNYGYTF. The CDR3 nucleotides read TGTGCCAGCAGTTACTCGAAGGGGGTCAACTATGGCTACACCTTC.